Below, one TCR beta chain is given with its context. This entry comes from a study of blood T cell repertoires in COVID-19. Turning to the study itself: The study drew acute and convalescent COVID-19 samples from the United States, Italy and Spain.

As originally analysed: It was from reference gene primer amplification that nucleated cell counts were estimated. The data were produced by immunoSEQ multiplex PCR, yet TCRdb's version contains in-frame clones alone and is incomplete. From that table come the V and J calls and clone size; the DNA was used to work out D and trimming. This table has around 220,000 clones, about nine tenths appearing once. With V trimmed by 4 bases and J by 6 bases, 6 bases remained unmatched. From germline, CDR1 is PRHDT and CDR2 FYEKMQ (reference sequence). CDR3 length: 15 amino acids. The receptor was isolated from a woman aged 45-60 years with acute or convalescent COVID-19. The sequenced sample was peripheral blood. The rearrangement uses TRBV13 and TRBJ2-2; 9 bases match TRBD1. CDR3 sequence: CASSWGQGGPGELFF. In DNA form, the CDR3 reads TGTGCCAGCAGCTGGGGACAGGGCGGTCCCGGGGAGCTGTTTTTT.